This T cell receptor beta chain comes out of a study of vaccination and CD4 T cells after COVID-19. Across the whole study: Typically, post-vaccine samples were obtained a median about 70 days after dose two, within a range of 14 to 241.

The assay that was used to sequence DNA from cultured CD4+ T cells was the Oncomine TCR Beta short-read assay. After culture, CD4+ T cells served as the source for genomic DNA extraction. TCRdb passed the PCR reads through MiXCR, listing each CDR3 protein once. The sample lists fewer than 20,000 distinct CDR3 sequences; around 43% were seen once. With respect to this clonotype: Its antigen is currently unknown.

CDR1 LNHDA and CDR2 SQIVND come from the germline V gene (reference sequence). The trim removed 5 bases at V and 6 bases at J, leaving 8 bases unmatched. The CDR3 spans 15 residues. Documented treatment: roughly 11-day PBMC culture with coronavirus spike peptide pools or control peptides (ViraFEST assay). Alongside about 9.9 IU/ml IL-2 and approximately 9.3 ug/ml peptide pools, PBMCs were cultured at a few million per well. The chain uses TRBV19 and TRBJ2-7; TRBD2 matches 12 bases. The source of this sequence is a human donor who had recovered from COVID-19. The material was CD4+ T cells from blood, cultured in vitro, obtained before SARS-CoV-2 vaccination. CDR3: CASSVWTSGKGEQYF. The DNA for the CDR3 is TGTGCCAGTAGTGTTTGGACTAGCGGGAAGGGCGAGCAGTACTTC.